The 21 T cell receptor beta chains below were found in one sample sequenced in a study of T cells in Graves' hyperthyroidism and ophthalmopathy. RNA transcripts yielded amplified TCR beta CDR3 regions. Initially, a first-round RT-PCR of the TCR CDR3 employed the HTBI primer set. A single record per CDR3 protein comes from TCRdb applying MiXCR to the multiplex PCR reads. In the table there are under 450,000 distinct CDR3 sequences, 15% to 18% of which are singletons. Input material: blood. These receptors originate from a woman aged 18-29 years with Graves' hyperthyroidism.

This clonotype showed up many times. This chain links TRBV12-3 or TRBV12-4 with TRBJ2-7, with D perhaps TRBD1 or TRBD2 (5 bases each). CDR3 length: 13 residues. The V gene lost 5 bases and the J gene lost 4 bases, with 12 bases spanning the gap. The CDR3 sequence is CASSRGVWYEQYF. The DNA for the CDR3 is TGTGCCAGCAGTAGGGGAGTCTGGTACGAGCAGTACTTC.

J is TRBJ1-5 and V is TRBV2; no definite D call. Germline CDR1 and CDR2: SNHLY and FYNNEI. V lost 8 bases and J 2 bases, leaving 16 bases between the germline ends. The CDR3 length is 15 residues. The CDR3 reads CASLLGRARNQPQHF. The CDR3 DNA reads TGTGCCAGCCTCCTCGGGAGGGCCCGCAATCAGCCCCAGCATTTT. The entire variable domain, with the rest obtained from reference TRBV2 and TRBJ1-5, is as follows: EPEVTQTPSHQVTQMGQEVILRCVPISNHLYFYWYRQILGQKVEFLVSFYNNEISEKSEIFDDQFSVERPDGSNFTLKIRSTKLEDSAMYFCASLLGRARNQPQHFGDGTRLSIL.

The chain is built from TRBV30 and TRBJ1-6; D gene uncertain. There are 14 residues in the CDR3. V was pared by 1 base and J by 8 bases, with 12 bases between. Germline V gene data show CDR1 as GTSNPN and CDR2 as SVGIG (reference sequence). In DNA form, the CDR3 reads TGTGCCTGGAGTGCGGTAACGAGAGATTCACCCCTCCACTTT. Translation gives CAWSAVTRDSPLHF.

The chain has TRBV19 and TRBJ1-1; 8 positions agree with TRBD1. Germline values: CDR1 LNHDA, CDR2 SQIVND (reference sequence). V was clipped by 3 bases and J by 4 bases; unmatched bases: 1. This CDR3 has 13 residues. The CDR3 reads CASSMGQATEAFF. In DNA, the CDR3 is TGTGCCAGTAGTATGGGACAGGCCACTGAAGCTTTCTTT.

This clonotype was observed many times. V gene TRBV12-3 or TRBV12-4 combines with J gene TRBJ1-2; the D gene is possibly TRBD1 (6 bases). This CDR3 comprises 15 residues. Trimming shortened V by 0 bases and J by 2 bases, and 10 bases separated the two germline ends. CDR3 in DNA: TGTGCCAGCAGTTTAGCAGGGCAGGGGAACTATGGCTACACCTTC. Translation gives CASSLAGQGNYGYTF.

On this clonotype: A much larger clone lies a single base off, so this may be a read error. This chain connects TRBV2 to TRBJ1-1; D remains unclear. The CDR3 sequence is 16 residues long. The germline V and J ends were trimmed by 2 bases and 1 base, with 14 bases remaining between them. Per germline, CDR1 SNHLY and CDR2 FYNNEI. CDR3 loop: CASSESLGQQNTEAFF. DNA of the CDR3: TGTGCCAGCAGTGAAAGCCTTGGGCAGCAGAACACTGAAGCTTTCTTT.

The rearrangement joins TRBV5-1 to TRBJ2-1; maybe TRBD2 (5 bases). This CDR3 contains 15 residues. Trimming removed 7 bases from V and 0 bases from J, with 14 bases in between. Germline V gene lookup returns CDR1 SGHRS and CDR2 YFSETQ. CDR3 residues: CASDSGESSYNEQFF. CDR3 nucleotide sequence: TGCGCCAGCGATTCCGGGGAGAGCTCCTACAATGAGCAGTTCTTC.

The rearrangement links TRBV6-8 to TRBJ2-7, with a tentative D call TRBD1 (5 bases). The CDR3 totals 12 residues. V lost 6 bases and J 3 bases, leaving 9 bases between the germline ends. The germline gives CDR1 MNHGY, CDR2 SAAAGT. The CDR3: CASRTVDYEQYF. The CDR3 coding sequence is TGTGCCAGCAGGACAGTAGACTACGAGCAGTACTTC.

This rearrangement joins TRBV6-2 or TRBV6-3 to TRBJ1-5, with D perhaps matching TRBD1 (6 bases). CDR1 is MNHEY and CDR2 is SVGEGT in the germline V gene. This CDR3 has 13 residues. The V and J ends lost 8 bases and 6 bases respectively, with 14 bases between them. The CDR3 is CASLEGGGQPQHF. CDR3 DNA: TGTGCCAGCCTGGAGGGGGGAGGTCAGCCCCAGCATTTT.

V is TRBV5-1 and J is TRBJ2-5; D ambiguous. Trimming pared 0 bases from V and 5 bases from J, leaving 8 bases between. Germline V gene data show CDR1 as SGHRS and CDR2 as YFSETQ. The CDR3 covers 13 residues. The CDR3 coding sequence is TGCGCCAGCAGCTTGGTTAGTGATGAGACCCAGTACTTC. Its translation: CASSLVSDETQYF.

The chain joins TRBV15 to TRBJ2-7; D might be TRBD2 (6 bases). The CDR3 consists of 16 residues. Germline V gene lookup returns CDR1 LNHNV and CDR2 YYDKDF (reference sequence). V was pared by 2 bases and J by 4 bases, with 18 bases between. This CDR3 is CATSRSELAPAYEQYF. CDR3 in DNA: TGTGCCACCAGCAGATCAGAACTAGCCCCAGCTTACGAGCAGTACTTC.

The table lists this clonotype with a few counts. The V and J genes are TRBV28 and TRBJ2-7, with TRBD2 as a possible D gene (6 bases). The CDR3 extends over 15 amino acids. Trimming left V 4 bases short and J 6 bases short, with 19 bases between. CDR1 and CDR2 (germline): MDHEN, SYDVKM. The CDR3 region is CASSSDSRGKREQYF. CDR3 nucleotides: TGTGCCAGCAGTTCCGACTCCCGGGGGAAGCGCGAGCAGTACTTC.

The rearrangement uses TRBV6-2 or TRBV6-3 and TRBJ2-1; 8 nucleotides match TRBD2. J was trimmed by 8 bases and V by 7 bases; bases with no gene match: 4. The CDR3 is 12 amino acids. From germline, CDR1 is MNHEY and CDR2 SVGEGT. The DNA of the CDR3 is TGTGCCAGCACCACTAGCGGATATGAGCAGTTCTTC. Its translation is CASTTSGYEQFF.

This clonotype was seen ten or more times. The chain uses TRBV2 and TRBJ2-1; 12 nucleotides match TRBD2. The V segment lost 7 bases and the J segment 0 bases; nucleotides outside the gene matches: 7. Germline V lookup: CDR1 SNHLY, CDR2 FYNNEI. This CDR3 comprises 17 residues. CDR3 nucleotides: TGTGCCAGCACGGCACTAGCGGGGGGACCCTCCTACAATGAGCAGTTCTTC. Its translation is CASTALAGGPSYNEQFF.

The chain uses TRBV6-1 and TRBJ2-1; 10 nucleotides agree with TRBD1. Germline CDR1 reads MNHNS; CDR2 reads SASEGT. V lost 6 bases and J lost 5; bases outside the gene matches: 7. The CDR3 spans 15 residues. This chain's CDR3 is CASSLTGGSNNEQFF. The CDR3 nucleotides read TGTGCCAGCAGCCTGACAGGGGGCTCTAACAATGAGCAGTTCTTC.

The genes are TRBV2 and TRBJ2-7; no clear D. Per germline, CDR1 SNHLY and CDR2 FYNNEI. V lost 6 bases, J lost 7 bases, and 19 bases lay in between. The CDR3 is 14 amino acids. The chain's CDR3 is CASRAPGRAQEQYF. The CDR3, as DNA: TGTGCCAGCAGAGCCCCAGGTAGAGCGCAGGAGCAGTACTTC.

This clonotype was detected many times. This rearrangement joins TRBV28 to TRBJ2-1; TRBD2 matches 8 bases. This CDR3 has 15 amino acids. In germline, CDR1 is MDHEN, CDR2 SYDVKM. V dropped 5 bases and J dropped 5; count of bases not matched to a gene: 8. The CDR3 coding sequence is TGTGCCAGCAGTGAAACTAGCGGCTTACACAATGAGCAGTTCTTC. Its protein is CASSETSGLHNEQFF.

This clonotype was counted many times. The V and J genes are TRBV28 and TRBJ1-4; 7 positions match TRBD1. J was trimmed by 12 bases and V by 7 bases; bases with no gene match: 17. Per the germline V gene, CDR1 is MDHEN and CDR2 is SYDVKM. The CDR3 runs 15 residues. The CDR3 spells CASTAVGQSHIELFF. CDR3 nucleotides: TGTGCCAGCACCGCAGTGGGACAGTCTCACATCGAACTGTTTTTT.

This clonotype was detected ten times or more. This chain connects TRBV28 to TRBJ2-1; D is unclear. The CDR3 sequence is 16 residues long. Germline values: CDR1 MDHEN, CDR2 SYDVKM. With 8 bases removed from V and 2 bases from J, the gap between germline ends came to 19 bases. The CDR3: CASSPWGSRPYNEQFF. The CDR3 DNA follows: TGTGCCAGCTCCCCTTGGGGAAGTAGACCCTACAATGAGCAGTTCTTC. The complete variable domain, with remaining parts taken from reference TRBV28 and TRBJ2-1, reads DVKVTQSSRYLVKRTGEKVFLECVQDMDHENMFWYRQDPGLGLRLIYFSYDVKMKEKGDIPEGYSVSREKKERFSLILESASTNQTSMYLCASSPWGSRPYNEQFFGPGTRLTVL.

This sequence joins TRBV19 and TRBJ2-1, with TRBD2 matching over 10 bases. J lost 9 bases, V lost 5 bases, and 7 bases had no gene match. Germline V lookup: CDR1 LNHDA, CDR2 SQIVND (reference sequence). There are 14 residues in the CDR3. The CDR3 sequence: CASSPASGGAEQFF. Here the CDR3 DNA reads TGTGCCAGTAGTCCGGCTAGCGGGGGTGCTGAGCAGTTCTTC. Variable domain in full (rest from reference TRBV19 and TRBJ2-1): DGGITQSPKYLFRKEGQNVTLSCEQNLNHDAMYWYRQDPGQGLRLIYYSQIVNDFQKGDIAEGYSVSREKKESFPLTVTSAQKNPTAFYLCASSPASGGAEQFFGPGTRLTVL.

The chain uses TRBV20-1 and TRBJ1-5, with D unclear. The V gene's germline CDR1 is DFQATT and CDR2 SNEGSKA (reference sequence). This CDR3 spans 15 amino acids. Trimming cost V 5 bases and J 4 bases, with 18 bases left between them. CDR3 sequence (DNA): TGCAGTGCTTCACCAATCTTACAGAGAAATCAGCCCCAGCATTTT. This translates into CSASPILQRNQPQHF.